One sample yielded the 5 T cell receptor beta chains listed below, sequenced in a study of T cells in localized non-small cell lung cancer. Here immunoSEQ multiplex PCR was the method, and the copy in TCRdb shows in-frame clones only, minus some. The sample consists of approximately 28,000 clones, about 80% of them appearing once. Sample: peripheral blood mononuclear cells, taken before any cancer treatment. The receptor set was obtained from a man aged 35 to 70 with stage III lung adenocarcinoma.

This chain connects TRBV11-2 to TRBJ2-2; D uncertain. The CDR3 extends over 15 amino acids. V lost 3 bases and J 4 bases, leaving 12 bases between the germline ends. The germline gives CDR1 SGHAT, CDR2 FQNNGV. The CDR3 sequence: CASSFVGSVTGELFF. Written as DNA, the CDR3 is TGTGCCAGCAGCTTCGTGGGGTCGGTCACCGGGGAGCTGTTTTTT.

This chain uses TRBV27 with TRBJ2-3, with TRBD2 identical over 8 bases. V lost 6 bases to trimming and J lost 6 bases; unmatched junction nucleotides: 14. CDR1 is MNHEY, CDR2 SMNVEV, per germline (reference sequence). The CDR3 loop spans 16 amino acids. CDR3: CASSLPLAGGVDTQYF. CDR3 nucleotide sequence: TGTGCCAGCAGCTTACCCCTGGCGGGGGGAGTGGATACGCAGTATTTT.

CDR3 sequence: CASSFYSNQPQHF. The CDR3 DNA follows: TGTGCCAGCAGTTTTTACAGCAATCAGCCCCAGCATTTT. The genes are TRBV28 and TRBJ1-5; no clear D. V was cut by 3 bases and J by 1 base, with 4 bases left in between. The CDR3 spans 13 residues. Germline V lookup: CDR1 MDHEN, CDR2 SYDVKM.

The chain recombines TRBV11-3 with TRBJ2-3, with no clear D. V dropped 2 bases and J dropped 0 bases, with 9 bases sitting between them. This CDR3 comprises 15 residues. The germline CDR1 and CDR2 sequences are SGHNT and YENEEA. CDR3 DNA sequence: TGTGCCAGCAGCTTATCTGGCGCCAGCACAGATACGCAGTATTTT. It encodes CASSLSGASTDTQYF.

The chain links TRBV10-2 to TRBJ1-1; no definite D call. The CDR3 totals 12 residues. Deletions cut 8 bases from V and 0 bases from J, with 7 bases between. CDR1 WSHSY and CDR2 SAAADI come from the germline V gene. The CDR3 sequence: CASGRLNTEAFF. The DNA of the CDR3 is TGCGCCAGCGGTCGACTGAACACTGAAGCTTTCTTT.